This T cell receptor beta chain originates from a study of cytomegalovirus exposure and HLA in healthy donors. Overall study: Inside one of the first data releases sat about 85 million unique TCRs taken from HLA-typed donors.

With 60 Vbeta and 13 Jbeta primers, the PCR was carried out. Sequenced by immunoSEQ multiplex PCR; TCRdb stores in-frame clones only, minus some. The sample comprises approximately 59,000 clones, approximately 60% of which are singletons, and around 2.7% rests with the top ten. There are 13 residues in the CDR3. The ends were cut back, 1 base at V and 2 bases at J, with 6 bases in the middle. Germline assignment: CDR1 SEHNR and CDR2 FQNEAQ (reference sequence). The clonotype comes from a young man in good health and CMV-seronegative. The specimen sequenced was PBMCs. The chain uses TRBV7-9 and TRBJ2-7; D is perhaps TRBD1 (5 bases). The CDR3 nucleotides read TGTGCCAGCAGCTTAGGGACAACCTACGAGCAGTACTTC. It encodes CASSLGTTYEQYF.